The sequence of this T cell receptor beta chain was determined in a study of control samples from healthy donors and cancer patients. Libraries were prepared by immunoSEQ multiplex PCR; TCRdb keeps only in-frame clonotypes and omits some of them. The sample consists of some 160,000 clones, over 85% of them appearing once. V was trimmed by 0 bases and J by 3 bases, leaving 9 bases between them. Germline V gene lookup returns CDR1 GTSNPN and CDR2 SVGIG (reference sequence). This CDR3 region has 14 residues. This TCR came from a woman in her thirties or forties in good health. The J gene is TRBJ1-5, the V gene TRBV30; D remains ambiguous. The sequencing sample was made of blood. The CDR3 loop reads CAWSVEHNNQPQHF. CDR3 bases: TGTGCCTGGAGTGTTGAACACAACAATCAGCCCCAGCATTTT.